Listed below are T cell receptor beta chains from one sample, sequenced in a study of blood T cell repertoires in COVID-19. Clones were sequenced by immunoSEQ multiplex PCR, and TCRdb holds only the in-frame ones, with some missing. Of some 230,000 clones detected, approximately 84% appear once; the ten largest clones hold 3% to 3.5%. Sequenced input: peripheral blood. These receptors came from a woman aged 25 to 39 who had recovered from COVID-19. The CDR3 runs from the conserved cysteine through the conserved F or W. Fields, in order: J gene, V gene, clone size, D gene, CDR3 DNA, CDR3 protein. A D gene is named only where the DNA matches it firmly. Some rows have no size entry. The others give once, few or many, or a class for an expanded clone.

TRBJ2-7,TRBV28,-,TRBD1,TGTGCCAGCAGTTTACCCGGGACAGGGGGCATCTACGAGCAGTACTTC,CASSLPGTGGIYEQYF
TRBJ2-7,TRBV30,-,-,TGTGCCTGGAGTGTTCGAGGGTGGGGGCAGTACTTC,CAWSVRGWGQYF
TRBJ1-4,TRBV9,-,-,TGCGCCAGCAGCGCAACACCGGGACACTTCACACCGCCTGAAAAACTGTTTTTT,CASSATPGHFTPPEKLFF
TRBJ2-3,TRBV19,-,-,TGTGCCAGTAGTCTTCCAGGGTTTACCGATACGCAGTATTTT,CASSLPGFTDTQYF
TRBJ2-3,TRBV19,-,-,TGTGCCAGTTCGATACGACAGGCGACTGGATCCACAGATACGCAGTATTTT,CASSIRQATGSTDTQYF
TRBJ2-7,TRBV5-1,-,-,TGCGCCAGCAGCCTTTTTAGTTCCTCGATTTTATACGAGCAGTACTTC,CASSLFSSSILYEQYF
TRBJ2-7,TRBV28,-,TRBD1,TGTGCCAGTCCCCCCCCTGGGACAGGGACACACGAGCAGTACTTC,CASPPPGTGTHEQYF
TRBJ1-2,TRBV5-1,-,-,TGCGCCAGCAGCGTTGGGAGGGTTTTCAGTCTCTATGGCTACACCTTC,CASSVGRVFSLYGYTF
TRBJ2-7,TRBV18,-,TRBD1,TGTGCCAGCTCCCCCCCGGGCAGGGGGAAAACCTACGAGCAGTACTTC,CASSPPGRGKTYEQYF
TRBJ2-1,TRBV18,-,TRBD2,TGTGCCAGCTCACCAGCGGGAGCAATCTACAATGAGCAGTTCTTC,CASSPAGAIYNEQFF
TRBJ2-5,TRBV28,-,TRBD2,TGTGCCAGCAGTTTGGGGGGGGACCAAGAGACCCAGTACTTC,CASSLGGDQETQYF
TRBJ1-1,TRBV9,few,TRBD1,TGTGCCAGCAGCCGACAGGGGAACACTGAAGCTTTCTTT,CASSRQGNTEAFF
TRBJ2-3,TRBV9,-,TRBD2,TGTGCCAGCAGCCAAATCGGGGAGGGCCCTCGCACAGATACGCAGTATTTT,CASSQIGEGPRTDTQYF
TRBJ2-1,TRBV7-9,-,TRBD1,TGTGCCAGCAGCCCGGGACAGGGGGCGAATGAGCAGTTCTTC,CASSPGQGANEQFF
TRBJ1-2,TRBV7-9,-,TRBD1,TGTGCCAGCAGCTTAGGGCAGGGGGCGGCCTATGGCTACACCTTC,CASSLGQGAAYGYTF
TRBJ2-7,TRBV30,-,-,TGTGCCTGGAGTGTGGTAGGGGCGAGGGAGCAGTACTTC,CAWSVVGAREQYF
TRBJ2-7,TRBV5-5,-,TRBD2,TGTGCCAGCAGCTTGGTAGCGGGAGGATCCTACGAGCAGTACTTC,CASSLVAGGSYEQYF
TRBJ1-1,TRBV2,many,TRBD1,TGTGCCAGCAGGGACAGGGTTACTGAAGCTTTCTTT,CASRDRVTEAFF
TRBJ1-3,TRBV27,-,TRBD1,TGTGCCAGCACCTCGACAGGGGCTGGAAACACCATATATTTT,CASTSTGAGNTIYF
TRBJ2-1,TRBV9,once,TRBD1,TGTGCCAGCAGCGGGACAGGGGGCGGGTCGCGGGGACTAGCACGCGACAATGAGCAGTTCTTC,CASSGTGGGSRGLARDNEQFF
TRBJ2-7,TRBV5-1,-,-,TGCGCCAGCAGCTTGAGATTCCCGGGGGATCTCCACGAGCAGTACTTC,CASSLRFPGDLHEQYF
TRBJ1-2,TRBV3-1/TRBV3-2,-,-,TGTGCCAGCAGCCACAAGGATGTCGGGTATGGCTACACCTTC,CASSHKDVGYGYTF
TRBJ1-2,TRBV28,-,-,TGTGCCAGCACCCGACCCCGGGGTTTATATGGCTACACCTTC,CASTRPRGLYGYTF
TRBJ2-7,TRBV4-2,-,TRBD2,TGTGCCAGCAGCCAAGCACTAGCGGGAGGCTACGAGCAGTACTTC,CASSQALAGGYEQYF
TRBJ1-2,TRBV6-6,-,-,TGTGCCAGCAGTCCAGGGGCTGAGTATGGCTACACCTTC,CASSPGAEYGYTF
TRBJ2-7,TRBV6-1,-,-,TGTGCCAGCAGTGAACGCGGAGGTAGCTCCTACGAGCAGTACTTC,CASSERGGSSYEQYF
TRBJ1-6,TRBV19,-,-,TGTGCCAGTAGTTTGGGGGCGGGTAATTCACCCCTCCACTTT,CASSLGAGNSPLHF